What follows are 4 T cell receptor beta chains derived from one specimen sequenced in a study of blood T cell repertoires in COVID-19. Assay: immunoSEQ multiplex PCR; the TCRdb copy retains only in-frame clones and omits some. The sample holds 200,000 to 300,000 clones, roughly 86% seen once. What was sequenced was peripheral blood. These receptors originate from a woman between 65 and 79 years old with active or convalescent COVID-19.

The rearrangement uses TRBV19 and TRBJ2-2; the match to TRBD2 covers 10 bases. In germline, CDR1 is LNHDA, CDR2 SQIVND (reference sequence). The CDR3 runs to 15 residues. The V gene end was trimmed by 7 bases and the J gene end by 6 bases; junction bases not matched to a gene: 8. The CDR3 loop is CASTTTSGSPGELFF. The CDR3 region has the DNA TGTGCCAGTACTACGACTAGCGGGTCCCCCGGGGAGCTGTTTTTT. Based on the CDR3 plus reference TRBV19 and TRBJ2-2, the full variable domain is DGGITQSPKYLFRKEGQNVTLSCEQNLNHDAMYWYRQDPGQGLRLIYYSQIVNDFQKGDIAEGYSVSREKKESFPLTVTSAQKNPTAFYLCASTTTSGSPGELFFGEGSRLTVL.

The sample holds a few counts of this clone. V gene TRBV29-1 combines with J gene TRBJ1-2; D gene ambiguous. Germline CDR1 and CDR2: SQVTM and ANQGSEA. The CDR3 has 12 residues. Trimming left V 5 bases short and J 1 base short, with 8 bases between. CDR3 in DNA: TGCAGCGTTCACAGCCTTAACTATGGCTACACCTTC. It yields the protein CSVHSLNYGYTF.

The chain uses TRBV2 and TRBJ1-1; D is ambiguous. This CDR3 contains 13 residues. V gave up 4 bases and J gave up 2 bases, with 8 bases separating them. Germline lookup yields CDR1 SNHLY and CDR2 FYNNEI. CDR3: CASSGDSNTEAFF. CDR3 coding DNA: TGTGCCAGCAGTGGAGACTCCAACACTGAAGCTTTCTTT.

V is TRBV12-3 or TRBV12-4 and J is TRBJ1-4; no reliable D call. Trimming pared 4 bases from V and 7 bases from J, leaving 4 bases between. CDR3 length: 11 amino acids. In DNA, the CDR3 is TGTGCCAGCAGTTCCAGTGAAAAACTGTTTTTT. This encodes CASSSSEKLFF.